A selection of T cell receptor beta chains follows, all from one sample in a study of CD8 T cells in ankylosing spondylitis. TCRdb reprocessed the 5' RACE reads with MiXCR, giving one entry per CDR3 protein. The table shows 250,000 or so distinct CDR3 sequences, with roughly a quarter occurring only once. The sequencing sample was made of blood, either unsorted or a sorted T cell fraction (not recorded which). Receptor source: a male donor with ankylosing spondylitis or in good health (not recorded which). CDR3s include the opening cysteine and the closing phenylalanine or tryptophan. The D gene is left open where the match is weak. The listing skips clone size in some rows; elsewhere it reads once, few, many or a size class.

cdr3_nt cdr3_aa d_call j_call clone_size v_call
TGTGCCAGCAGGGGACTAGCGGGGGCCGGGGTAGATACGCAGTATTTT CASRGLAGAGVDTQYF TRBD2 TRBJ2-3 NA TRBV12-3/TRBV12-4
TGCGCCAGCAGCCAAGATACAGGGGGCGTCCCCTACGAGCAGTACTTC CASSQDTGGVPYEQYF TRBD1 TRBJ2-7 many TRBV4-1
TGTGCCAGCAGTCCGACCGGCAGCTATGGCTACACCTTC CASSPTGSYGYTF NA TRBJ1-2 NA TRBV6-1
TGTGCCAGCAGTACCGGGACATCCACCGGGGAGCTGTTTTTT CASSTGTSTGELFF NA TRBJ2-2 many TRBV6-1
TGTGCCAGCAGCCAAGATCTTCTGGGACTCACATCCTACAATGAGCAGTTCTTC CASSQDLLGLTSYNEQFF NA TRBJ2-1 NA TRBV4-2
TGTGCCAGCAGCCCTTCGCGCGTCTACGAGCAGTACTTC CASSPSRVYEQYF NA TRBJ2-7 NA TRBV12-3/TRBV12-4
TGCAGTGCTAAGGAGGGGGGGAGCACAGATACGCAGTATTTT CSAKEGGSTDTQYF NA TRBJ2-3 NA TRBV20-1
TGTGCCAGCAGTCCAAGGGGGCAAGGTCGCACAGATACGCAGTATTTT CASSPRGQGRTDTQYF TRBD1 TRBJ2-3 many TRBV12-3/TRBV12-4
TGCAGTGCTAGAGATCTTCTCCAGGGCACTAATGAAAAACTGTTTTTT CSARDLLQGTNEKLFF NA TRBJ1-4 few TRBV20-1
TGTGCCAGCAGTTTAATAGGGACCCTCCACGAGCAGTACTTC CASSLIGTLHEQYF NA TRBJ2-7 NA TRBV12-3/TRBV12-4
TGCAGCGTATCTGGGAATGGGGATCAGCCCCAGCATTTT CSVSGNGDQPQHF NA TRBJ1-5 many TRBV29-1
TGTGCCAGCAGTTACCGGGGGGCAGAGCAGTTCTTC CASSYRGAEQFF NA TRBJ2-1 NA TRBV12-3/TRBV12-4
TGTGCCAGCGGCCGGGGGGGGGGATACAATGAGCAGTTCTTC CASGRGGGYNEQFF TRBD2 TRBJ2-1 NA TRBV7-6
TGCAGTGCAATCCCGGGACAGGGCACAGATACGCAGTATTTT CSAIPGQGTDTQYF TRBD1 TRBJ2-3 NA TRBV20-1
TGCAGCGTTCGACAGGGGTCGACAGATACGCAGTATTTT CSVRQGSTDTQYF TRBD1 TRBJ2-3 many TRBV29-1
TGCAGTGCTAGAGTTGGCTCCCCCTACGAGCAGTACTTC CSARVGSPYEQYF NA TRBJ2-7 NA TRBV20-1
TGCAGTGCTAGAGAAGTCGTGACTAATGAAAAACTGTTTTTT CSAREVVTNEKLFF NA TRBJ1-4 NA TRBV20-1
TGTGCCAGCAGTTTAATGCCCGACGGTGAAAAACTGTTTTTT CASSLMPDGEKLFF NA TRBJ1-4 NA TRBV12-3/TRBV12-4
TGTGCCAGCATCGACAGAACAGCAAAACACCTTTACGGGGGACTCAAGGGTCAGCAGTACTTC CASIDRTAKHLYGGLKGQQYF NA TRBJ2-7 NA TRBV6-2/TRBV6-3
TGCAGTGCTAGACTTTCCGGGATCAACTCCTACGAGCAGTACTTC CSARLSGINSYEQYF NA TRBJ2-7 few TRBV20-1
TGTGCCAGCAGTTTCTCCAGGGTGGAAGAGACCCAGTACTTC CASSFSRVEETQYF NA TRBJ2-5 NA TRBV12-3/TRBV12-4
TGCAGTGCTAGAGACGACCCCTACGAGCAGTACTTC CSARDDPYEQYF NA TRBJ2-7 NA TRBV20-1
TGCAGTGCTAGAGTACAGATAGGGTTTAACTATGGCTACACCTTC CSARVQIGFNYGYTF NA TRBJ1-2 NA TRBV20-1
TGTGCCAGCAGTTCCCACCCGAAGAATGAAAAACTGTTTTTT CASSSHPKNEKLFF NA TRBJ1-4 many TRBV12-3/TRBV12-4
TGTGCCAGCAGTTTCAGTTTGGGTAGCAGGTCAGATACGCAGTATTTT CASSFSLGSRSDTQYF NA TRBJ2-3 NA TRBV12-3/TRBV12-4
TGTGCCATCAGTGATAGCGTCCGGGGGGGCTCGGATACGCAGTATTTT CAISDSVRGGSDTQYF TRBD2 TRBJ2-3 NA TRBV10-3
TGCAGTGCTAGTGGAGGACAGGGAGGCAATTCACCCCTCCACTTT CSASGGQGGNSPLHF TRBD1 TRBJ1-6 NA TRBV20-1
TGTGCCAGCAGACTCGGGCGGATCTCCTACGAGCAGTACTTC CASRLGRISYEQYF NA TRBJ2-7 many TRBV12-3/TRBV12-4
TGTGCCAGCAGTTCGAGAGGTGGGACTAACAATGAGCAGTTCTTC CASSSRGGTNNEQFF TRBD2 TRBJ2-1 NA TRBV12-3/TRBV12-4
TGTGCCACCAGCATGCGACTATCTCGGGGGGCCATCAACAATGAGCAGTTCTTC CATSMRLSRGAINNEQFF NA TRBJ2-1 NA TRBV15
TGCAGTGCTAGAGTTCGGCTGTTTAGCGGGGGGTCCGGTCGCACAGATACGCAGTATTTT CSARVRLFSGGSGRTDTQYF TRBD2 TRBJ2-3 many TRBV20-1
TGTGCCAGCAGTCGACTAGCGGGCCCTTACGAGCAGTACTTC CASSRLAGPYEQYF TRBD2 TRBJ2-7 many TRBV6-1
TGTGCCAGCTCACCTCCGGGACAGATGGAAAAACTGTTTTTT CASSPPGQMEKLFF TRBD1 TRBJ1-4 few TRBV18
TGTGCCATCAGTGCCGGGGGATCCTACGAGCAGTACTTC CAISAGGSYEQYF NA TRBJ2-7 few TRBV10-3
TGTGCCAGCAGCCCCCAACCGGGAGCGGCCGATTCACCCCTCCACTTT CASSPQPGAADSPLHF NA TRBJ1-6 NA TRBV5-5
TGCGCCAGCAGGGCCACTAGCGGGGGGAGCTCCTACGAGCAGTACTTC CASRATSGGSSYEQYF TRBD2 TRBJ2-7 many TRBV5-1
TGCGCCAGCAGTGAGTCGTCAGGGGTAGGGGGTGAGCAGTTCTTC CASSESSGVGGEQFF NA TRBJ2-1 many TRBV10-1
TGTGCCAGCAGTCGCTATAGTGACTACGAGCAGTACTTC CASSRYSDYEQYF NA TRBJ2-7 NA TRBV6-1
TGCAGTGCGCCTCACCCCCTAGATGAGCAGTTCTTC CSAPHPLDEQFF NA TRBJ2-1 NA TRBV20-1
TGCAGTTCGACGGACAGGGGAATCGACGAGCAGTACTTC CSSTDRGIDEQYF TRBD1 TRBJ2-7 NA TRBV20-1
TGTGCCAGCAGCCAATCGGGACGGGTCGGCTACACCTTC CASSQSGRVGYTF NA TRBJ1-2 NA TRBV3-1
TGTGCCAGCACCGGGTCAGGGGACCTAACCTACGAGCAGTACTTC CASTGSGDLTYEQYF NA TRBJ2-7 few TRBV6-1
TGCAGTGCTAGGGGACAGGGAGGCTACACCTTC CSARGQGGYTF TRBD1 TRBJ1-2 NA TRBV20-1
TGTGCCAGCAGTTACTTCTTGCGCGGGGCCAACGTCCTGACTTTC CASSYFLRGANVLTF NA TRBJ2-6 NA TRBV6-5
TGCAGTGCTAGAGGGCCGGGGGGGACAGGGGATGAGCAGTTCTTC CSARGPGGTGDEQFF TRBD1 TRBJ2-1 NA TRBV20-1
TGTGCCAGCAGCCCGACCCGAGAAAGGTACGAGCAGTACTTC CASSPTRERYEQYF NA TRBJ2-7 many TRBV12-3/TRBV12-4
TGTGCCAGCAAACAGGGTATTGGTTCCTACGAGCAGTACTTC CASKQGIGSYEQYF NA TRBJ2-7 many TRBV6-6